This T cell receptor beta chain was sequenced in a study of control samples from healthy donors and cancer patients. Here immunoSEQ multiplex PCR was the method, and the copy in TCRdb shows in-frame clones only, minus some. This table has nearly 200,000 clones, around 90% appearing once. The CDR3 has 15 amino acids. With 5 bases removed from V and 0 bases from J, the gap between germline ends came to 12 bases. Germline CDR1 LNHDA, CDR2 SQIVND (reference sequence). This TCR came from a man aged 25-45 years in good health. Sequenced material: blood. J is TRBJ2-3 and V is TRBV19; D may be TRBD1 (6 bases). The DNA for the CDR3 is TGTGCCAGTAGTGAAAAAGGGGGAAGCACAGATACGCAGTATTTT. It codes for CASSEKGGSTDTQYF. The full variable domain, its missing parts supplied by reference TRBV19 and TRBJ2-3, is DGGITQSPKYLFRKEGQNVTLSCEQNLNHDAMYWYRQDPGQGLRLIYYSQIVNDFQKGDIAEGYSVSREKKESFPLTVTSAQKNPTAFYLCASSEKGGSTDTQYFGPGTRLTVL.